The present T cell receptor (beta chain) was sequenced within a study of cytomegalovirus exposure and HLA in healthy donors. Background on the study: HLA-typed donors were the source of tens of millions of unique TCRs held in an early data release. The study's findings and limits: Indistinguishability led to the exclusion of some V segments, TRBV6-2 and TRBV6-3 included. One variant, a missense change in DCLRE1C, was linked in a later analysis to TCR beta V- and J-gene trimming. Most TCR beta V segments were productive about 90% or about 30% of the time in an earlier analysis.

Use of 60 Vbeta and 13 Jbeta primers characterized the PCR. Repertoires were generated with immunoSEQ multiplex PCR, while TCRdb's copy carries only in-frame clones and drops some. The table has some 150,000 clones, 65% to 85% seen once. A remark on this clone: Its antigen is unknown.

The CDR3 consists of 14 residues. V was pared by 4 bases and J by 6 bases, with 14 bases between. The specimen was PBMCs. The clonotype comes from a male donor in good health and CMV-seronegative. The gene calls are TRBV5-3 and TRBJ2-1; tentatively, D is TRBD2 (6 bases). TRBV5-3 is an open reading frame whose function is uncertain. The CDR3 DNA sequence: TGTGCCAGAAGCGCGGGACCCACACGCAATGAGCAGTTCTTC. Protein product: CARSAGPTRNEQFF.